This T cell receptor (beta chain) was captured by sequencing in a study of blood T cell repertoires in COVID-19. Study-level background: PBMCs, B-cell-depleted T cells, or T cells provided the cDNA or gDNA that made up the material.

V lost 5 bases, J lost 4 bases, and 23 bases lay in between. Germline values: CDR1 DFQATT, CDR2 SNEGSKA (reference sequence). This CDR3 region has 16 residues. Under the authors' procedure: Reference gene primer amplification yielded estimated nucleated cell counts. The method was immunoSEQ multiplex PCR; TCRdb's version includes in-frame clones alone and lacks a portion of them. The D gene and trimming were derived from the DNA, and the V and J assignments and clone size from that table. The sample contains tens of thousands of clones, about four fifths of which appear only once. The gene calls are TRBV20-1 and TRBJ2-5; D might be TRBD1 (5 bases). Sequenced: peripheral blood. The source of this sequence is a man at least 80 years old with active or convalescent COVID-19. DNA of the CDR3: TGCAGTGCTCGTGAAGACCTGAGACAGCGAGGAGAGACCCAGTACTTC. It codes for CSAREDLRQRGETQYF.